This entry is about one T cell receptor beta chain. As yet, its antigen is unknown. The junction differs from germline at one of its ends, possibly a read error. This record belongs to a study of tumor-infiltrating lymphocytes in primary liver carcinoma. Across the whole study: Primary liver carcinomas in the patients were surgically resected.

Study-level points and caveats: Unsorted bulk sampling ruled out any CD4+ versus CD8+ repertoire comparison. With p = 0.039, the top-250-clone fraction in tumors significantly exceeded that in blood.

It was unsorted whole blood that yielded blood RNA, and germline DNA was also extracted. Peripheral blood, around 4 milliliters, was collected prior to surgery. With a constant-region primer, TCR beta cDNA was made from around 520 ng of total RNA. Libraries covering TCR beta were generated through three nested multiplex PCR rounds (using a slightly modified ARM-PCR). Researchers ran the first two PCR rounds for about 11 cycles each with TRBV1-TRBV30 forward primers and a C-beta reverse primer. TCRdb re-analysed the multiplex PCR reads in MiXCR, keeping a single row per CDR3 protein. The sample shows approximately 210,000 distinct CDR3 sequences, almost 65% of them seen only once. This CDR3 comprises 15 residues. Germline V gene data show CDR1 as SEHNR and CDR2 as FQNEAQ (reference sequence).

The clonotype comes from a woman aged 55-70 years with primary liver carcinoma and hepatitis B virus infection. The chain recombines TRBV7-9 with TRBJ2-7, with 7 bases matching TRBD1. Sequencing was carried out using peripheral blood. The CDR3 nucleotides read TGTGTCAGCAGCTTAGCAGGGGGTTCTACCTACGAACAGTACTTC. It encodes CVSSLAGGSTYEQYF.